The 20 T cell receptor beta chains listed next were all sequenced from one sample in a study of graft-versus-host responses after intestinal transplantation. The protocol was immunoSEQ multiplex PCR, while the TCRdb copy is restricted to in-frame clones and leaves out a portion. The sample holds approximately 60,000 clones, about nine tenths seen once. Intraepithelial and lamina propria lymphocytes were freed from processed graft tissue. Sequencing used ileum tissue, obtained about 350 days after transplant. These receptors originate from a human patient who received an intestinal transplant, so some T cells may come from the graft donor.

This clone has only one observation. The V gene is TRBV29-1, the J gene TRBJ2-3; TRBD1 agrees at 8 bases. The V gene end was trimmed by 7 bases and the J gene end by 6 bases; junction bases not matched to a gene: 9. The CDR3 extends over 13 amino acids. Germline V gene sequence: CDR1 SQVTM, CDR2 ANQGSEA. CDR3 DNA sequence: TGCAGCGGTGACGGACAGGGAACGGATACGCAGTATTTT. Translation gives CSGDGQGTDTQYF.

The rearrangement uses TRBV5-1 and TRBJ2-7; D unresolved. The CDR3 loop spans 11 amino acids. CDR1 and CDR2 from the germline V gene are SGHRS and YFSETQ. The germline V and J ends were trimmed by 2 bases and 2 bases, with 2 bases remaining between them. The CDR3 protein is CASSFTYEQYF. In DNA form, the CDR3 reads TGCGCCAGCAGCTTCACCTACGAGCAGTACTTC.

V and J are TRBV27 and TRBJ2-5, with TRBD2 identical over 11 bases. Matching the DNA end better, TRBJ2-7 makes the J call doubtful. This CDR3 contains 17 residues. The germline gives CDR1 MNHEY, CDR2 SMNVEV (reference sequence). The CDR3 here is CASSSGSGRAGSYEQYF. The CDR3 nucleotides read TGTGCCAGCAGTTCCGGTAGCGGGAGGGCCGGCTCCTACGAGCAGTACTTC.

The gene calls are TRBV6-5 and TRBJ2-7, with D possibly being TRBD1 (6 bases). CDR3 length: 13 amino acids. V was shortened by 2 bases and J by 3 bases, with 8 bases between the two germline ends. Germline V gives CDR1 MNHEY, CDR2 SVGAGI. CDR3 DNA: TGTGCCAGCAGTTACGACAGGTACTACGAGCAGTACTTC. Its translation is CASSYDRYYEQYF.

This clone came up a few times. This sequence joins TRBV28 and TRBJ2-7; 10 bases line up with TRBD2. With V trimmed by 6 bases and J by 0 bases, 5 bases remained unmatched. Looked up from germline, CDR1 is MDHEN and CDR2 is SYDVKM. CDR3 size: 15 residues. The CDR3 DNA sequence: TGTGCCAGCAGGGCCCCTAGCGGGAGCTCCTACGAGCAGTACTTC. Protein product: CASRAPSGSSYEQYF. The full variable domain, in which reference TRBV28 and TRBJ2-7 provide the parts outside the CDR3, is DVKVTQSSRYLVKRTGEKVFLECVQDMDHENMFWYRQDPGLGLRLIYFSYDVKMKEKGDIPEGYSVSREKKERFSLILESASTNQTSMYLCASRAPSGSSYEQYFGPGTRLTVT.

For the CDR3, the DNA is TGTGCCAGCAGTTTCCCCGACCCAGATACGCAGTATTTT. Translation gives CASSFPDPDTQYF. The chain carries TRBV28 and TRBJ2-3; D remains ambiguous. The CDR3 loop spans 13 amino acids. Between the trimmed V and J ends, which lost 3 bases and 4 bases, there was a span of 8 bases. Germline CDR1 is MDHEN and CDR2 is SYDVKM.

The chain joins TRBV6-5 to TRBJ2-5, with 8 nucleotides matching TRBD1. The CDR3 loop spans 14 amino acids. The germline gives CDR1 MNHEY, CDR2 SVGAGI. Trimming removed 8 bases from V and 5 bases from J; junction bases left unmatched: 10. The DNA for the CDR3 is TGTGCCAGCGGGACCGGGACAGGTGTGGAGACCCAGTACTTC. Protein: CASGTGTGVETQYF.

V gene TRBV4-3 combines with J gene TRBJ2-7; TRBD2 matches at 10 bases. V was pared by 3 bases and J by 4 bases, with 3 bases of the junction left unmatched. CDR3 length: 14 residues. CDR1 is LGHNA and CDR2 is YSLEER in the germline V gene. Here the CDR3 reads CASSHPGLAYEQYF. Written as DNA, the CDR3 is TGCGCCAGCAGCCACCCGGGACTAGCGTACGAGCAGTACTTC.

This chain uses TRBV2 with TRBJ2-3; the D is unclear. V lost 6 bases and J 4 bases, leaving 11 bases between the germline ends. The germline V gene has CDR1 SNHLY and CDR2 FYNNEI. The CDR3 is 13 amino acids. The CDR3 is CASSANRADTQYF. The CDR3 nucleotides read TGTGCCAGCAGCGCAAACCGTGCAGATACGCAGTATTTT.

In its sample, this clone was seen a few times. The chain is built from TRBV5-1 and TRBJ2-7, with TRBD1 as a possible D gene (5 bases). Germline CDR1 reads SGHRS; CDR2 reads YFSETQ. Trimming cost V 0 bases and J 1 base, with 11 bases left between them. The CDR3 extends over 15 amino acids. Here the CDR3 reads CASSLAKDMSYEQYF. The CDR3 bases are TGCGCCAGCAGCTTGGCTAAGGACATGTCCTACGAGCAGTACTTC.

The chain links TRBV4-1 to TRBJ1-2, with a weak D call TRBD1 (5 bases). Germline V lookup: CDR1 MGHRA, CDR2 YSYEKL. The CDR3 has 16 amino acids. V gave up 0 bases and J gave up 4 bases, with 15 bases separating them. This chain's CDR3 is CASSQDSIPGLYGYTF. The CDR3 DNA sequence: TGCGCCAGCAGCCAAGATTCAATCCCGGGACTCTATGGCTACACCTTC.

CDR3 bases: TGCGCCAGCGGCAGCTTGGGCCGGGGATTCACCGGGGAGCTGTTTTTT. It is translated as CASGSLGRGFTGELFF. This sequence joins TRBV5-1 and TRBJ2-2; D is perhaps TRBD2 (5 bases). The CDR3 extends over 16 amino acids. Germline CDR1 SGHRS, CDR2 YFSETQ. The V end lost 7 bases, the J end lost 4 bases, and 20 bases lay between the germline ends.

The gene calls are TRBV11-2 and TRBJ1-2; D gene ambiguous. Germline V gene sequence: CDR1 SGHAT, CDR2 FQNNGV. V lost 4 bases to trimming and J lost 8 bases, with 8 bases between them. This CDR3 region has 11 residues. The CDR3 loop is CASSSGWGYTF. CDR3 DNA: TGTGCCAGCAGCTCTGGTTGGGGCTACACCTTC.

The gene calls are TRBV9 and TRBJ1-2; maybe TRBD1 (6 bases). Germline V gene lookup returns CDR1 SGDLS and CDR2 YYNGEE. V shed 3 bases and J shed 1 base, with 13 bases lying between them. The CDR3 consists of 15 residues. As DNA, the CDR3 is TGTGCCAGCAGCGCAGCCAACAGGGATAACTATGGCTACACCTTC. It codes for CASSAANRDNYGYTF.

The chain couples TRBV6-5 to TRBJ2-2; no firm D call. CDR1 MNHEY and CDR2 SVGAGI come from the germline V gene. The CDR3 extends over 14 amino acids. The V gene lost 4 bases and the J gene lost 4 bases, with 10 bases spanning the gap. Here the CDR3 DNA reads TGTGCCAGCAGTTTCGGGCTAGGCACCGGGGAGCTGTTTTTT. Protein sequence: CASSFGLGTGELFF.

This sequence joins TRBV12-1 and TRBJ2-7; the table's D call, TRBD1, was not checked against the DNA. TRBV12-1 is listed as a pseudogene. The CDR3 runs 16 residues. This CDR3 reads CASSFGTALFSYEQYF. The DNA for the CDR3 is TGTGCCAGCAGCTTTGGGACAGCGCTATTCTCCTACGAGCAGTACTTC.

The chain recombines TRBV28 with TRBJ2-1, with TRBD2 matching over 8 bases. CDR1 and CDR2 (germline): MDHEN, SYDVKM. With V trimmed by 0 bases and J by 7 bases, 5 bases remained unmatched. CDR3 length: 15 residues. The CDR3, as DNA: TGTGCCAGCAGTTTATGGGGACTAGTTGAGAATGAGCAGTTCTTC. Encoded protein: CASSLWGLVENEQFF.

The chain has TRBV2 and TRBJ1-3; maybe TRBD1 (5 bases). This CDR3 has 16 residues. Germline values: CDR1 SNHLY, CDR2 FYNNEI. The V end lost 0 bases, the J end lost 0 bases, and 9 bases lay between the germline ends. The CDR3 DNA reads TGTGCCAGCAGTGAAGCGCTGGGGGTCTCTGGAAACACCATATATTTT. It codes for CASSEALGVSGNTIYF.

The chain employs TRBV5-1 and TRBJ2-1; no clear D. Germline V gene data show CDR1 as SGHRS and CDR2 as YFSETQ. The CDR3 runs to 13 residues. Trimming took 5 bases from V and 1 from J, leaving 7 bases between them. CDR3 protein: CASRLVSYNEQFF. CDR3 nucleotides: TGCGCCAGCAGGCTAGTTTCCTACAATGAGCAGTTCTTC.

V and J are TRBV2 and TRBJ2-7, with 10 bases identical to TRBD1. CDR1 and CDR2 from the germline V gene are SNHLY and FYNNEI. This CDR3 is 15 amino acids long. The V and J ends lost 8 bases and 4 bases, in that order; junction bases with no gene match: 11. The CDR3: CASSDGQGGKYEQYF. CDR3 DNA sequence: TGTGCCAGCTCCGACGGACAGGGGGGAAAGTACGAGCAGTACTTC.